One T cell receptor beta chain is described in this entry. This specimen belongs to a study of blood T cell repertoires in COVID-19. On the study more broadly: From the United States, Italy and Spain came samples of acute and convalescent COVID-19. T cells, B-cell-depleted T cells, or PBMCs supplied cDNA or gDNA.

Original methodology: Counts of nucleated cells, estimated from reference gene primer amplification, were obtained. The repertoire was sequenced with immunoSEQ multiplex PCR; TCRdb's copy has only in-frame clones and lacks some. V, J and clone size are those of that table, while D and trimming were read from the DNA. The sample yields about 380,000 clones, approximately 90% seen once. The ends lost 7 bases at V and 6 bases at J; junction bases unmatched: 4. CDR1 is SQVTM, CDR2 ANQGSEA, per germline. CDR3 length: 12 amino acids. Material for sequencing was PBMCs or T cells enriched from blood (not recorded which). The rearrangement links TRBV29-1 to TRBJ1-2, with 11 bases lining up with TRBD1. The TCR sequence derives from a woman younger than 30 who had recovered from COVID-19. CDR3 sequence reads: CSAGDRGDGYTF. CDR3 nucleotides: TGCAGCGCCGGGGACAGGGGGGATGGCTACACCTTC.